This passage covers 18 T cell receptor beta chains from one sample sequenced in a study of cytomegalovirus exposure and HLA in healthy donors. PCR used 60 Vbeta primers and 13 Jbeta primers. Sequenced by immunoSEQ multiplex PCR; TCRdb stores in-frame clones only, minus some. This table has 280,000 or so clones, about 87% appearing once. Specimen: PBMCs. These receptors all stem from a woman between 18 and 30 years old in good health and CMV-seronegative.

V is TRBV19 and J is TRBJ1-2; 7 bases align to TRBD1. The trim removed 4 bases at V and 4 bases at J, leaving 12 bases unmatched. Germline V CDR1 and CDR2: LNHDA, SQIVND (reference sequence). This CDR3 has 16 amino acids. This chain's CDR3 is CASSTLQGVLGYGYTF. CDR3 sequence (DNA): TGTGCCAGTAGTACTCTTCAGGGGGTCCTGGGCTATGGCTACACCTTC.

The chain has TRBV20-1 and TRBJ2-1; D unclear. CDR1 is DFQATT, CDR2 SNEGSKA, per germline (reference sequence). The CDR3 is 10 amino acids. Deletions cut 6 bases from V and 5 bases from J, with 5 bases between. The CDR3 DNA reads TGCAGTGCGTACAACAATGAGCAGTTCTTC. The encoded protein is CSAYNNEQFF.

CDR3 amino acids: CAGARTSSGNTIYF. In DNA form, the CDR3 reads TGTGCCGGGGCAAGGACCAGCTCTGGAAACACCATATATTTT. This sequence joins TRBV2 and TRBJ1-3; possibly TRBD1 for D (5 bases). With 11 bases removed from V and 0 bases from J, the gap between germline ends came to 14 bases. Germline V CDR1 and CDR2: SNHLY, FYNNEI. The CDR3 is 14 amino acids.

The V call is TRBV27, the J call TRBJ2-3; maybe TRBD2 (6 bases). V was trimmed by 8 bases and J by 6 bases, leaving 21 bases between them. In germline, CDR1 is MNHEY, CDR2 SMNVEV (reference sequence). This CDR3 comprises 15 residues. This CDR3 is CASGQGGFKLDTQYF. The CDR3 bases are TGTGCCAGCGGCCAAGGAGGGTTTAAGTTGGATACGCAGTATTTT.

This chain uses TRBV9 with TRBJ2-5, with 9 bases that match TRBD2. From germline, CDR1 is SGDLS and CDR2 YYNGEE. This CDR3 spans 16 amino acids. V was clipped by 0 bases and J by 5 bases; unmatched bases: 8. The CDR3 DNA sequence: TGTGCCAGCAGCGTAGTCCCAGCGGGGGGACGGGAGACCCAGTACTTC. The encoded protein is CASSVVPAGGRETQYF.

The rearrangement uses TRBV5-1 and TRBJ1-2, with TRBD1 matching over 9 bases. The CDR3 has 14 amino acids. V dropped 2 bases and J dropped 6; count of bases not matched to a gene: 5. CDR1 is SGHRS, CDR2 YFSETQ, per germline. CDR3 in DNA: TGCGCCAGCAGCTTAGCTACAGGGGGCGATGGCTACACCTTC. Amino acids: CASSLATGGDGYTF. Full variable domain (missing parts from reference TRBV5-1 and TRBJ1-2): KAGVTQTPRYLIKTRGQQVTLSCSPISGHRSVSWYQQTPGQGLQFLFEYFSETQRNKGNFPGRFSGRQFSNSRSEMNVSTLELGDSALYLCASSLATGGDGYTFGSGTRLTVV.

Only one count was recorded for this clone. The chain is built from TRBV6-6 and TRBJ2-7; TRBD2 agrees at 8 bases. J was trimmed by 2 bases and V by 4 bases; bases with no gene match: 10. This CDR3 spans 16 amino acids. The germline gives CDR1 MNHNY, CDR2 SVGAGI (reference sequence). The DNA for the CDR3 is TGTGCCAGCAGTTCGTCCGGGACTAGAGGGGCCTACGAGCAGTACTTC. It yields the protein CASSSSGTRGAYEQYF.

This clone is a singleton in its sample. V and J are TRBV5-4 and TRBJ2-3; weak D call: TRBD1 (5 bases). CDR3 length: 16 amino acids. Germline V gives CDR1 SGHNT, CDR2 YYREEE (reference sequence). The V gene lost 2 bases and the J gene lost 0 bases, with 13 bases spanning the gap. This chain's CDR3 is CASSLKRGASTDTQYF. In nucleotides, the CDR3 is TGTGCCAGCAGCTTAAAAAGGGGTGCTAGCACAGATACGCAGTATTTT.

The chain couples TRBV13 to TRBJ2-7; 8 bases match TRBD2. Germline V lookup: CDR1 PRHDT, CDR2 FYEKMQ (reference sequence). CDR3 length: 15 amino acids. With V trimmed by 3 bases and J by 4 bases, 8 bases remained unmatched. The CDR3 loop is CASSFSGVGEYEQYF. The CDR3 nucleotides are TGTGCCAGCAGCTTTAGCGGGGTTGGGGAATACGAGCAGTACTTC.

This sequence joins TRBV7-9 and TRBJ2-4; 7 bases are a match to TRBD1. Looked up from germline, CDR1 is SEHNR and CDR2 is FQNEAQ (reference sequence). V lost 5 bases and J lost 3; bases outside the gene matches: 10. This CDR3 has 16 amino acids. This chain's CDR3 is CASSDRQGQSKNIQYF. CDR3 sequence (DNA): TGTGCCAGCAGCGATCGACAGGGTCAGAGCAAAAACATTCAGTACTTC.

In DNA form, the CDR3 reads TGCGCCAGCAGCCCCTTGACAGGGGGAAGCGAAAAACTGTTTTTT. Its translation is CASSPLTGGSEKLFF. The rearrangement joins TRBV5-1 to TRBJ1-4; 9 nucleotides agree with TRBD1. Germline V gene sequence: CDR1 SGHRS, CDR2 YFSETQ. The V gene end was trimmed by 4 bases and the J gene end by 8 bases; junction bases not matched to a gene: 9. This CDR3 is built from 15 residues.

As for this clone: Within the sample, other DNA sequences also encode this same CDR3. This sequence joins TRBV7-2 and TRBJ1-6; D is undetermined. Trimming took 1 base from V and 6 from J, leaving 10 bases between them. CDR3 length equals 15 residues. The V gene's germline CDR1 is SGHTA and CDR2 FQGNSA. The CDR3 region is CASSLGGQLNSPLHF. The CDR3 DNA is TGTGCCAGCAGCTTAGGAGGGCAGCTTAATTCACCCCTCCACTTT. The full variable domain, rest sourced from reference TRBV7-2 and TRBJ1-6, is GAGVSQSPSNKVTEKGKDVELRCDPISGHTALYWYRQSLGQGLEFLIYFQGNSAPDKSGLPSDRFSAERTGGSVSTLTIQRTQQEDSAVYLCASSLGGQLNSPLHFGNGTRLTVT.

This chain connects TRBV5-6 to TRBJ2-7, with D maybe TRBD2 (5 bases). The CDR3 runs to 12 residues. V gave up 1 base and J gave up 6 bases, with 8 bases separating them. Germline CDR1 SGHDT, CDR2 YYEEEE. CDR3 DNA: TGTGCCAGCAGCTTGTCGGGGTCCGAGCAGTACTTC. Residues: CASSLSGSEQYF.

The chain couples TRBV6-5 to TRBJ2-7; D unresolved. CDR1 and CDR2 from the germline V gene are MNHEY and SVGAGI. The V end was cut by 0 bases, the J end by 5 bases, with 11 bases between. CDR3 length: 14 amino acids. As DNA, the CDR3 is TGTGCCAGCAGTTACTCGGTGCTGAAGCACGAGCAGTACTTC. As protein: CASSYSVLKHEQYF.

V and J are TRBV28 and TRBJ1-2; D gene ambiguous. This CDR3 has 14 residues. CDR1 is MDHEN, CDR2 SYDVKM, per germline. The V end lost 3 bases, the J end lost 5 bases, and 13 bases lay between the germline ends. The CDR3 DNA reads TGTGCCAGCAGTTTCGCAGGATACGGTTATGGCTACACCTTC. This encodes CASSFAGYGYGYTF.

This chain connects TRBV7-9 to TRBJ1-2; 9 bases map to TRBD1. This CDR3 comprises 14 residues. V shed 8 bases, J shed 8 bases, and the junction held 12 bases outside the gene matches. CDR1 SEHNR and CDR2 FQNEAQ come from the germline V gene (reference sequence). CDR3 residues: CASGGDRENLGYTF. The CDR3 DNA is TGTGCCAGCGGAGGGGACAGGGAGAATTTGGGCTACACCTTC.

The rearrangement links TRBV5-1 to TRBJ1-1, with D unresolved. V lost 2 bases, J lost 10 bases, and 12 bases lay in between. The CDR3 extends over 12 amino acids. Germline V CDR1 and CDR2: SGHRS, YFSETQ. CDR3 in amino acids: CASSFGEFGAFF. The CDR3 nucleotides are TGCGCCAGCAGCTTCGGGGAGTTTGGAGCTTTCTTT. Full variable domain (rest looked up from reference TRBV5-1 and TRBJ1-1): KAGVTQTPRYLIKTRGQQVTLSCSPISGHRSVSWYQQTPGQGLQFLFEYFSETQRNKGNFPGRFSGRQFSNSRSEMNVSTLELGDSALYLCASSFGEFGAFFGQGTRLTVV.

The chain uses TRBV9 and TRBJ1-2; perhaps TRBD1 as D (5 bases). Trimming left V 4 bases short and J 7 bases short, with 11 bases between. Germline V lookup: CDR1 SGDLS, CDR2 YYNGEE. CDR3 length equals 12 residues. CDR3 in amino acids: CASSPIGGGYTF. The CDR3 region has the DNA TGTGCCAGCAGCCCCATCGGGGGTGGCTACACCTTC. The complete variable domain, with remaining parts taken from reference TRBV9 and TRBJ1-2, reads DSGVTQTPKHLITATGQRVTLRCSPRSGDLSVYWYQQSLDQGLQFLIQYYNGEERAKGNILERFSAQQFPDLHSELNLSSLELGDSALYFCASSPIGGGYTFGSGTRLTVV.